This T cell receptor (beta chain) came from a study of cytomegalovirus exposure and HLA in healthy donors. Study observations and caveats: Researchers reported in a later analysis that a missense DCLRE1C variant was tied to TCR beta V- and J-gene trimming.

In the case of this clone: The antigen remains unidentified.

The V and J ends lost 4 bases and 5 bases respectively, with 24 bases between them. Germline V lookup: CDR1 SGDLS, CDR2 YYNGEE. CDR3 length: 17 residues. Primers included in the PCR were 60 Vbeta and 13 Jbeta primers. TCRdb keeps only in-frame clones here, not all; method: immunoSEQ multiplex PCR. The table records tens of thousands of clones, around 70% of them present only once. The sample comprised PBMCs. The rearrangement links TRBV9 to TRBJ2-5; D possibly corresponds to TRBD2 (6 bases). The sequence was obtained from a man under 40 in good health and CMV-seronegative. The CDR3 loop is CASSPQPTASARETQYF. In DNA, the CDR3 is TGTGCCAGCAGCCCACAGCCGACGGCTAGCGCCAGGGAGACCCAGTACTTC. The entire variable domain, with the rest obtained from reference TRBV9 and TRBJ2-5, is as follows: DSGVTQTPKHLITATGQRVTLRCSPRSGDLSVYWYQQSLDQGLQFLIQYYNGEERAKGNILERFSAQQFPDLHSELNLSSLELGDSALYFCASSPQPTASARETQYFGPGTRLLVL.